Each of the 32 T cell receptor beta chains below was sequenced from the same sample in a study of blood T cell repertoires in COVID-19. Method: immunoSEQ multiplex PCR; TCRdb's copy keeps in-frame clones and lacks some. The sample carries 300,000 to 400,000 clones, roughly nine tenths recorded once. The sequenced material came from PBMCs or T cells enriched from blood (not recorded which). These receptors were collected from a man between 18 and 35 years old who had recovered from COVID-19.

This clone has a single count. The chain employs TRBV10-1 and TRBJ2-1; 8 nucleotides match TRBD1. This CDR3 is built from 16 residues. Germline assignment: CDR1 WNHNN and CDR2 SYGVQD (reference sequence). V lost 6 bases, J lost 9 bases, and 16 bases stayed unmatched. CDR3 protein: CASSESGQGLGGEQFF. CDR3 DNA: TGCGCCAGCAGCGAATCAGGACAGGGCCTAGGTGGTGAGCAGTTCTTC.

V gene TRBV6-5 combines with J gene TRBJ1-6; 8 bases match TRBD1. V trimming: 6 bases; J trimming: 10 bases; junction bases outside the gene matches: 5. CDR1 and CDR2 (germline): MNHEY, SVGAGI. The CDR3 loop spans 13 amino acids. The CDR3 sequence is CASRGDRNSPLHF. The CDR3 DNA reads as TGTGCCAGCAGGGGGGACAGGAACTCACCCCTCCACTTT.

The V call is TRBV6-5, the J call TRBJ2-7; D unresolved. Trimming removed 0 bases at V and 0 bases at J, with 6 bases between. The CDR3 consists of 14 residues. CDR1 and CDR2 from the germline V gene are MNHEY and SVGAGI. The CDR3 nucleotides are TGTGCCAGCAGTTACTCAAGGAGCTCCTACGAGCAGTACTTC. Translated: CASSYSRSSYEQYF.

The CDR3: CASSQRRGSGANVLTF. Here the CDR3 DNA reads TGTGCCAGCAGCCAAAGGCGGGGCTCTGGGGCCAACGTCCTGACTTTC. V gene TRBV14 combines with J gene TRBJ2-6; a possible D gene is TRBD2 (6 bases). The CDR3 runs 16 residues. CDR1 and CDR2 from the germline V gene are SGHDN and FVKESK. The ends were cut back, 2 bases at V and 0 bases at J, with 8 bases in the middle. Combining the CDR3 with reference TRBV14 and TRBJ2-6 gives the whole variable domain EAGVTQFPSHSVIEKGQTVTLRCDPISGHDNLYWYRRVMGKEIKFLLHFVKESKQDESGMPNNRFLAERTGGTYSTLKVQPAELEDSGVYFCASSQRRGSGANVLTFGAGSRLTVL.

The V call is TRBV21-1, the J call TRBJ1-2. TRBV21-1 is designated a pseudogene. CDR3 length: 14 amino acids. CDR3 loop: CASSKGGVSYGYTF. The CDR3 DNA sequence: TGTGCCAGCAGCAAAGGGGGGGTCTCCTATGGCTACACCTTC.

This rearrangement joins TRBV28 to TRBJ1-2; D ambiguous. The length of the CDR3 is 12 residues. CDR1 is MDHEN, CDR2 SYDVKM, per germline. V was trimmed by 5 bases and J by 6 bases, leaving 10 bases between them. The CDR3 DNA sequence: TGTGCCAGCAGTCTCTATTCTCATGGCTACACCTTC. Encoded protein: CASSLYSHGYTF.

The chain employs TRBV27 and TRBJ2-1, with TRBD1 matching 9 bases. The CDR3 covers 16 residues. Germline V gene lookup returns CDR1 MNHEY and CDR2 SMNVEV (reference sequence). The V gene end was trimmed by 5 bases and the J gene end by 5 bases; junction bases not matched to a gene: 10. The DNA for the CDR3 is TGTGCCAGCAGTCCAACAGGACAGGGGCTAAACAATGAGCAGTTCTTC. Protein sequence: CASSPTGQGLNNEQFF.

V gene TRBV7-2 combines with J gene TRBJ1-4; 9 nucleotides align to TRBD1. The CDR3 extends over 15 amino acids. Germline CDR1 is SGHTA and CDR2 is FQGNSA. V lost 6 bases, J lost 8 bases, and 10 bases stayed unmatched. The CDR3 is CASSSTGTGYEKLFF. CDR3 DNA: TGTGCCAGCAGTTCCACCGGGACAGGGTACGAAAAACTGTTTTTT.

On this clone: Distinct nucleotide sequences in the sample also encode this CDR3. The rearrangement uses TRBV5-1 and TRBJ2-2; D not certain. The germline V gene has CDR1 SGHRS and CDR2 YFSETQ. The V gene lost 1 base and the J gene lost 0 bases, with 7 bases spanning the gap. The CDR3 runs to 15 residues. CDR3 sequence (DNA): TGCGCCAGCAGCTTGCCCCCCGCGAACACCGGGGAGCTGTTTTTT. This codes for CASSLPPANTGELFF.

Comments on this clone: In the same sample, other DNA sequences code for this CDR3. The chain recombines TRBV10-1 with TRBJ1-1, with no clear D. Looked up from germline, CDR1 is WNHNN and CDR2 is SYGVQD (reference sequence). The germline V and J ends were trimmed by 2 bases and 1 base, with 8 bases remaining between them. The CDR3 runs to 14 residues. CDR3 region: CASSESGRNTEAFF. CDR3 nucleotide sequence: TGCGCCAGCAGTGAGAGTGGCCGGAACACTGAAGCTTTCTTT.

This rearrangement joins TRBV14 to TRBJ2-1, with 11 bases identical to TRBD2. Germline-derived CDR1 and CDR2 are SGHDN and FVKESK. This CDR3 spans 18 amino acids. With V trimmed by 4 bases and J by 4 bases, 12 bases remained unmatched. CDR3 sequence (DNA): TGTGCCAGCAGCCTGATTGACACTAGCGGGAGAGAGTACAATGAGCAGTTCTTC. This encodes CASSLIDTSGREYNEQFF.

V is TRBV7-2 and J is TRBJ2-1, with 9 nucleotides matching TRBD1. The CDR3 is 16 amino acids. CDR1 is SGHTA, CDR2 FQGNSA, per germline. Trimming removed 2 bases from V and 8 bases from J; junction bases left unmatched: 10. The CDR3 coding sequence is TGTGCCAGCAGCTTAATGAGGGGACAGGGTACCTATGAGCAGTTCTTC. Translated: CASSLMRGQGTYEQFF.

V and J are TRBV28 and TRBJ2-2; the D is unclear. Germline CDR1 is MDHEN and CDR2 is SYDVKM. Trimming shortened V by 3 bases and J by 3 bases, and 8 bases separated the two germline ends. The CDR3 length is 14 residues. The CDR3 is CASSLRSYTGELFF. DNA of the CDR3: TGTGCCAGCAGTTTGAGATCTTACACCGGGGAGCTGTTTTTT.

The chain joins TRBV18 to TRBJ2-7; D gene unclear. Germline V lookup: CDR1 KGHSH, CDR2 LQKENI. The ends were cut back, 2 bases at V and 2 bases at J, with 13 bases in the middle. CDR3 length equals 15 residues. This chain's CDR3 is CASSPISAAPYEQYF. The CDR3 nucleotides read TGTGCCAGCTCACCAATCTCGGCGGCGCCCTACGAGCAGTACTTC.

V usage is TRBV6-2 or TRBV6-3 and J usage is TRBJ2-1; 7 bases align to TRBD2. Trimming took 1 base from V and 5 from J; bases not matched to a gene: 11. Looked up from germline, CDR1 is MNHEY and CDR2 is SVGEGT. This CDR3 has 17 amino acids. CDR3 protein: CASSYYRRGLGHNEQFF. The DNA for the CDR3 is TGTGCCAGCAGTTACTACCGCCGCGGACTAGGCCACAATGAGCAGTTCTTC.

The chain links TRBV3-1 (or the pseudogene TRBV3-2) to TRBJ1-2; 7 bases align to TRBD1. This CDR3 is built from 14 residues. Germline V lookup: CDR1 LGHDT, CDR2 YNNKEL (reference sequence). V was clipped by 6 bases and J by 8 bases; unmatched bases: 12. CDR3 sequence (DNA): TGTGCCAGCAGTCCCGAAGGGGGCGGGCGGGGCTACACCTTC. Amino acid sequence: CASSPEGGGRGYTF.

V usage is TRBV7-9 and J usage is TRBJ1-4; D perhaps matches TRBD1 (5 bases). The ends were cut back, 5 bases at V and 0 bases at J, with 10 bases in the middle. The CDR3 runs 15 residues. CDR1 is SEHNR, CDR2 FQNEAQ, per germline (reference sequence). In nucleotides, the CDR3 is TGTGCCAGCAGCGTCGGGACTTCAACTAATGAAAAACTGTTTTTT. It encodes CASSVGTSTNEKLFF.

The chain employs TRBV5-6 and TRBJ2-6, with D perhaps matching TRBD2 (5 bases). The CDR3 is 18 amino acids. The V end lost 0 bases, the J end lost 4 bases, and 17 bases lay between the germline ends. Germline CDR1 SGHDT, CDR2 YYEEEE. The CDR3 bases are TGTGCCAGCAGCTTGGCGGTGGGGTATGGGAGCGGGGCCAACGTCCTGACTTTC. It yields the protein CASSLAVGYGSGANVLTF.

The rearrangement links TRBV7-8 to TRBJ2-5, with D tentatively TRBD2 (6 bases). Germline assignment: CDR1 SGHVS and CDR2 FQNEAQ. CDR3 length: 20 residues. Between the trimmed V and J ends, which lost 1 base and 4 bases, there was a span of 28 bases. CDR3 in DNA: TGTGCCAGCAGCTTAGGTCCCTCGGACGATGGAGGGTTAGGTAGAGAGACCCAGTACTTC. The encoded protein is CASSLGPSDDGGLGRETQYF.

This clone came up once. The CDR3 nucleotides read TGTGCCAGCAGCACGGGACAGGGTCTTGGCTACACCTTC. Translated, it gives CASSTGQGLGYTF. The chain couples TRBV27 to TRBJ1-2, with TRBD1 identical over 9 bases. This CDR3 is built from 13 residues. Germline V gene data show CDR1 as MNHEY and CDR2 as SMNVEV (reference sequence). V shed 6 bases, J shed 7 bases, and the junction held 6 bases outside the gene matches.

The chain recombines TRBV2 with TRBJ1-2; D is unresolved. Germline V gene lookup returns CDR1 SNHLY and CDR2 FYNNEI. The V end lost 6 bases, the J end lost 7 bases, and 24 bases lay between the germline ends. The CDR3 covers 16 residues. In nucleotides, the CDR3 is TGTGCCAGCAGGACTAATCTCGGGGAAAGGACGAGTGGCTACACCTTC. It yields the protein CASRTNLGERTSGYTF.

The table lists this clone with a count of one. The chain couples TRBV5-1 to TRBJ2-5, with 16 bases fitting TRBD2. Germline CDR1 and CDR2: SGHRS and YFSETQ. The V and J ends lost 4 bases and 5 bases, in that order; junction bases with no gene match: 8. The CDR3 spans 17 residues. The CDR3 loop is CASSQGLAGGMRETQYF. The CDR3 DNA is TGCGCCAGCAGCCAGGGACTAGCGGGGGGGATGCGTGAGACCCAGTACTTC.

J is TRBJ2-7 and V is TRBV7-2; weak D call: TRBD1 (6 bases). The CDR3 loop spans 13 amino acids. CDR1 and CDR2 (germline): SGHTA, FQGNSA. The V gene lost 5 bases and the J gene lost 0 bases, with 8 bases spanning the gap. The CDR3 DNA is TGTGCCAGCAGCAAGGGGGACTCCTACGAGCAGTACTTC. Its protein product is CASSKGDSYEQYF.

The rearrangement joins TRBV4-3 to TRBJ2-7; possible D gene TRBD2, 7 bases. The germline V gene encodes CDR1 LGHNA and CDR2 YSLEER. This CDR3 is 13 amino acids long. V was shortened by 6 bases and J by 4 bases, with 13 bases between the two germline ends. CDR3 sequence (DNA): TGCGCCAGCAGTTCACAGGGAGGGTACGAGCAGTACTTC. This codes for CASSSQGGYEQYF.

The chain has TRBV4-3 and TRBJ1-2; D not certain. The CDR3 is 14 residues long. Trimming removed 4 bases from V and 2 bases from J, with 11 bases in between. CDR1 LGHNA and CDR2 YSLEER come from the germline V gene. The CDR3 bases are TGCGCCAGCAGCCCGACGGCCAGGAACTATGGCTACACCTTC. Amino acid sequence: CASSPTARNYGYTF.

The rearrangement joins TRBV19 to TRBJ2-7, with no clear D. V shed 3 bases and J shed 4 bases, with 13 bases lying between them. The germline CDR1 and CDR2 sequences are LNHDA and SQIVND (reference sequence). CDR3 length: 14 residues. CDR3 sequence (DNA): TGTGCCAGTAGTATTCGGTACCCTCCTTACGAGCAGTACTTC. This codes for CASSIRYPPYEQYF.

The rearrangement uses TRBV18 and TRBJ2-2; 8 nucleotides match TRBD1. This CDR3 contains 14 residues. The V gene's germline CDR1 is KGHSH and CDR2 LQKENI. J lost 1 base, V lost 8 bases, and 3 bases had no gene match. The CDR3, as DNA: TGTGCCAGCACAGGGACAGGGAACACCGGGGAGCTGTTTTTT. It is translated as CASTGTGNTGELFF. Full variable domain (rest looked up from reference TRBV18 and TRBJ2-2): NAGVMQNPRHLVRRRGQEARLRCSPMKGHSHVYWYRQLPEEGLKFMVYLQKENIIDESGMPKERFSAEFPKEGPSILRIQQVVRGDSAAYFCASTGTGNTGELFFGEGSRLTVL.

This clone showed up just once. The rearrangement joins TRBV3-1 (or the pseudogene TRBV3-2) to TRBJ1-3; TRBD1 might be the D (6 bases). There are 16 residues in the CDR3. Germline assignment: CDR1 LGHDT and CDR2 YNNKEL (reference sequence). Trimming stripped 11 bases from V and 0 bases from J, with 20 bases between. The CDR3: CASSRTAVDSGNTIYF. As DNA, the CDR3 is TGTGCCTCCTCCAGGACAGCCGTTGACTCTGGAAACACCATATATTTT.

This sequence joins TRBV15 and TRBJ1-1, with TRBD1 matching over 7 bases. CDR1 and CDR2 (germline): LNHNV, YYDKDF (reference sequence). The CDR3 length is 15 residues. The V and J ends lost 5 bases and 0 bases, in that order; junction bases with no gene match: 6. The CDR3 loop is CATSPQTGMNTEAFF. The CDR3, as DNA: TGTGCCACCAGCCCCCAGACAGGGATGAACACTGAAGCTTTCTTT.

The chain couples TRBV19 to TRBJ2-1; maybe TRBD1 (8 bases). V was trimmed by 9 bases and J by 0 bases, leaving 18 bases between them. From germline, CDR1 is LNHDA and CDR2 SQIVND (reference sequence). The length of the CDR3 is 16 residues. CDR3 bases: TGTGCCAGCAAACTGCGGGGGACAGGCTCCTACAATGAGCAGTTCTTC. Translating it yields CASKLRGTGSYNEQFF.

The chain's CDR3 is CASGLRDRANSPLHF. CDR3 in DNA: TGTGCCAGTGGACTCCGGGACAGGGCTAATTCACCCCTCCACTTT. The chain uses TRBV19 and TRBJ1-6; 9 bases agree with TRBD1. The V gene end was trimmed by 8 bases and the J gene end by 6 bases; junction bases not matched to a gene: 8. Germline V gene sequence: CDR1 LNHDA, CDR2 SQIVND (reference sequence). This CDR3 spans 15 amino acids.

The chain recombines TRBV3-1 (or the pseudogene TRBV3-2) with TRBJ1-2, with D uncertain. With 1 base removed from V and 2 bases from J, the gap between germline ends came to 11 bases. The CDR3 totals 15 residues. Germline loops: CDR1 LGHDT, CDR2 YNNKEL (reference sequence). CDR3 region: CASSQAAVGNYGYTF. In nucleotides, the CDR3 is TGTGCCAGCAGCCAAGCAGCGGTAGGAAACTATGGCTACACCTTC.